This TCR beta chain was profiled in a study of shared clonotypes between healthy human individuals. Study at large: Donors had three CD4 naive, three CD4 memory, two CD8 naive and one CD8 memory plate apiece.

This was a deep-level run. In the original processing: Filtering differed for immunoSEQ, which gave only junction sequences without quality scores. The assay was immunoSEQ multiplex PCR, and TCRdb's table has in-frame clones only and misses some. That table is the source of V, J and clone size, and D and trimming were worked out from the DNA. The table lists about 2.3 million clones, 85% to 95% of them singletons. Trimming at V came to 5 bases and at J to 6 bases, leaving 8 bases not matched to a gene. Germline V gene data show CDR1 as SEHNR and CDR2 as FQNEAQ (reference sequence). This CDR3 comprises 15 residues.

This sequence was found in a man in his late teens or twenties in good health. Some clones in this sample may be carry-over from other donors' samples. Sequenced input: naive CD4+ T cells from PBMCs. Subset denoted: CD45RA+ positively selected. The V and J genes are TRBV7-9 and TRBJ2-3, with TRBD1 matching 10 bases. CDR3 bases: TGTGCCAGCAGCGCTCGGACAGGGGGTTTGGATACGCAGTATTTT. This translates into CASSARTGGLDTQYF.